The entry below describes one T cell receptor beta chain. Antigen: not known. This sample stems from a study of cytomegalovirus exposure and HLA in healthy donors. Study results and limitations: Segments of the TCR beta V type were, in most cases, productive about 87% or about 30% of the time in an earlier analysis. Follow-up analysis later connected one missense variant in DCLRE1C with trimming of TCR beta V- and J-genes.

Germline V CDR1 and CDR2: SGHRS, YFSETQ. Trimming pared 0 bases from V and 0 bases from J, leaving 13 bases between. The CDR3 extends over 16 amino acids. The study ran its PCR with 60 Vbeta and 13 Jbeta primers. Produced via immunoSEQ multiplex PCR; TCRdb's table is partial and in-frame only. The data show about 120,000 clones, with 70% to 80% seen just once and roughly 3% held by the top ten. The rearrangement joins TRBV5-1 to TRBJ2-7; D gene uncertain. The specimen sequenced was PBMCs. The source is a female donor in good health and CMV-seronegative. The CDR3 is CASSLGAGSSSYEQYF. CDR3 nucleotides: TGCGCCAGCAGCTTGGGGGCCGGATCAAGCTCCTACGAGCAGTACTTC.